The text below deals with one T cell receptor (beta chain). The CDR3 consists of 15 residues. The ends lost 2 bases at V and 5 bases at J; junction bases unmatched: 6. From germline, CDR1 is GTSNPN and CDR2 SVGIG (reference sequence). The data originate from a study of shared clonotypes between healthy human individuals. Clones were sequenced by immunoSEQ multiplex PCR, and TCRdb holds only the in-frame ones, with some missing. The table lists some 2 million clones, 95% of them singletons, with 0.1% to 0.15% in the top ten. J is TRBJ1-5 and V is TRBV30; 10 bases map to TRBD1. The sequenced sample was naive CD4+ T cells sorted from blood. As for subset: CD45RA+ positively selected. This sequence was found in a man between 18 and 29 years old in good health. This CDR3 is CAWSPGQGWYQPQHF. In DNA, the CDR3 is TGTGCCTGGAGTCCGGGACAGGGGTGGTATCAGCCCCAGCATTTT.